This T cell receptor beta chain was recorded in a study of blood T cells in healthy people across ages. For this clonotype: Its antigen is unidentified.

PCR was performed a second time for roughly 7 to 12 cycles using a sample-barcoded 5' primer and a J-beta primer mix. One entry per CDR3 protein results from TCRdb running MiXCR on the 5' RACE reads. The repertoire holds approximately 730,000 distinct CDR3 sequences, with about 55% as singletons. General study results and limits: Long-lived and aged donors differed, with more naive CD4+ cells and higher diversity in the long-lived. A conclusive naive versus antigen-experienced comparison was prevented by the unsorted PBMCs.

The germline V gene encodes CDR1 PRHDT and CDR2 FYEKMQ (reference sequence). This CDR3 contains 14 residues. With 4 bases removed from V and 1 base from J, the gap between germline ends came to 10 bases. The sequencing input was blood. The V call is TRBV13, the J call TRBJ1-1; D unresolved. The receptor's source is a man older than 75 in good health. The chain's CDR3 is CASSSVWRNTEAFF. The CDR3 coding sequence is TGTGCCAGCAGCTCCGTGTGGCGGAACACTGAAGCTTTCTTT.